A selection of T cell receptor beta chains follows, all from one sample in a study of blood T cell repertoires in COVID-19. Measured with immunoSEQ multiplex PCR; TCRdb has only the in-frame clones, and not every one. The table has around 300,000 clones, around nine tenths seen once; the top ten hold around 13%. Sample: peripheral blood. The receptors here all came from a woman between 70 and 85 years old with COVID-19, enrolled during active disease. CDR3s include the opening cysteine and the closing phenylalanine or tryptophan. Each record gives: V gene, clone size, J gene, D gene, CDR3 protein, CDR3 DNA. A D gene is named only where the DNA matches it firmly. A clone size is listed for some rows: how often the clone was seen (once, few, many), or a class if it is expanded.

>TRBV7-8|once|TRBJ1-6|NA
CASSLDRVYNSPLHF
TGTGCCAGCAGCTTAGACAGAGTTTATAATTCACCCCTCCACTTT
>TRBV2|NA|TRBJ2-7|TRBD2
CASSWTSGGYEQYF
TGTGCCAGCAGCTGGACTAGCGGGGGTTACGAGCAGTACTTC
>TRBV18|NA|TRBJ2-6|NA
CASSPGTPSSGANVLTF
TGTGCCAGCTCACCCGGGACACCAAGCTCTGGGGCCAACGTCCTGACTTTC
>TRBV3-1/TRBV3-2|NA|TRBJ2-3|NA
CASSSGPNTQYF
TGTGCCAGCAGCTCGGGTCCAAATACGCAGTATTTT
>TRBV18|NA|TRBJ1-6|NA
CASSPADGGYNSPLHF
TGTGCCAGCTCACCAGCGGATGGAGGATACAATTCACCCCTCCACTTT
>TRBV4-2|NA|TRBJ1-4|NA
CASSHPQTGPNEKLFF
TGTGCCAGCAGCCACCCACAGACAGGACCTAATGAAAAACTGTTTTTT
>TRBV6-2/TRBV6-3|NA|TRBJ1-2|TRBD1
CASSYSDRVLKDGYTF
TGTGCCAGCAGTTACTCGGACAGGGTTTTAAAGGATGGCTACACCTTC
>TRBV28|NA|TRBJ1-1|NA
CAIGGNTEAFF
TGTGCAATCGGGGGTAACACTGAAGCTTTCTTT
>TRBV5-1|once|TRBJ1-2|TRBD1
CASSFMGQTNYGYTF
TGCGCCAGCAGCTTTATGGGACAGACTAACTATGGCTACACCTTC
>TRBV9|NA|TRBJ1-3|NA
CASSVAGAGNTIYF
TGTGCCAGCAGCGTAGCAGGCGCTGGAAACACCATATATTTT
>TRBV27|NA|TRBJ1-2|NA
CASRFASTGSGYTF
TGTGCCAGCAGGTTCGCCTCTACAGGGTCTGGCTACACCTTC
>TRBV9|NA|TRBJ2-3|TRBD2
CASSTALAGGDTQYF
TGTGCCAGCAGCACCGCACTAGCGGGGGGAGATACGCAGTATTTT
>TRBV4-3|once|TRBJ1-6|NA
CASSQDRGVGSPLHF
TGCGCCAGCAGCCAAGACAGGGGAGTGGGTTCACCCCTCCACTTT
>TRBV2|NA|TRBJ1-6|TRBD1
CASSDDRTGRLNSPLHF
TGTGCCAGCAGTGATGACAGGACAGGGAGGCTTAATTCACCCCTCCACTTT
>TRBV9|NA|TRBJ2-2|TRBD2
CASSVELAGVTGELFF
TGTGCCAGCAGCGTAGAATTAGCGGGGGTAACCGGGGAGCTGTTTTTT
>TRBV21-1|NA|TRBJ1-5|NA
CASSRRDIRSIYSNQPQHF
TGTGCCAGCAGTCGACGGGACATCAGATCGATTTATAGCAATCAGCCCCAGCATTTT
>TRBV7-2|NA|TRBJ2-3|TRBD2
CASSERGNTDTQYF
TGTGCCAGCTCGGAGCGGGGGAACACAGATACGCAGTATTTT
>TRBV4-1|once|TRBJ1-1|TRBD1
CASRQPGQGNTEAFF
TGCGCCAGCAGACAACCGGGACAGGGTAACACTGAAGCTTTCTTT
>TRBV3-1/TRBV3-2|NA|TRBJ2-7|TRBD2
CASSLTTSPGRQYF
TGTGCCAGCAGCCTGACGACTAGCCCGGGGAGGCAGTACTTC
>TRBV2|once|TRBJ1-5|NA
CASSEASGVNQPQHF
TGTGCCAGCAGTGAAGCTTCAGGCGTCAATCAGCCCCAGCATTTT
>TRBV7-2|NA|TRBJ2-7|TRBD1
CASSLWYSGTGAHEQYF
TGTGCCAGCAGCTTATGGTATAGTGGGACAGGAGCCCACGAGCAGTACTTC
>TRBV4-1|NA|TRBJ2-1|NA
CASSQDRGAPTYNEQFF
TGCGCCAGCAGCCAAGATCGAGGCGCTCCTACCTACAATGAGCAGTTCTTC
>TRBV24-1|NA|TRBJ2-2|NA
CATSERDTPTRLTGTKDTGELFF
TGTGCCACCAGTGAAAGGGACACTCCGACGCGGTTAACCGGGACTAAGGACACCGGGGAGCTGTTTTTT
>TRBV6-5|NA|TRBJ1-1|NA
CASSRQENTEAFF
TGTGCCAGCAGTCGACAGGAAAACACTGAAGCTTTCTTT
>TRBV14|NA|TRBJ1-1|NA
CASSQDSAGVGEAFF
TGTGCCAGCAGCCAAGATTCGGCGGGGGTCGGGGAAGCTTTCTTT
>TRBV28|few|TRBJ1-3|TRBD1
CASSGGQGGNTIYF
TGTGCCAGCAGTGGGGGACAGGGGGGAAACACCATATATTTT
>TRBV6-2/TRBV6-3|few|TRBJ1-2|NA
CASSYDDYYGYTF
TGTGCCAGCAGTTATGACGACTACTATGGCTACACCTTC
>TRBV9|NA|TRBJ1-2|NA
CASSVGTRDNYGYTF
TGTGCCAGCAGCGTCGGGACAAGGGACAACTATGGCTACACCTTC
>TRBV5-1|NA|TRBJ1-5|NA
CASSAEGGHQPQHF
TGCGCCAGCAGCGCCGAGGGGGGGCATCAGCCCCAGCATTTT
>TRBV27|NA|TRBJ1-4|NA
CASSLSYSRNEKLFF
TGTGCCAGCAGTTTATCGTACAGTAGAAATGAAAAACTGTTTTTT
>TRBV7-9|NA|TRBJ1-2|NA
CASSSATGYYGYTF
TGTGCCAGCAGTTCGGCGACGGGGTACTATGGCTACACCTTC
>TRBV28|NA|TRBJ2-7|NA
CASSLGRGKREQYF
TGTGCCAGCAGTTTGGGCAGGGGAAAACGGGAGCAGTACTTC
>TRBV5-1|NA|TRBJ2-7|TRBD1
CASSFGTETYEQYF
TGCGCCAGCAGCTTCGGGACAGAAACCTACGAGCAGTACTTC
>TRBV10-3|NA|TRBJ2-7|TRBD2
CAISASGGTYEQYF
TGTGCCATCAGTGCCAGCGGGGGTACCTACGAGCAGTACTTC
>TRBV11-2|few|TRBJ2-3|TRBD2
CASSSRTSGGRTDTQYF
TGTGCCAGCAGCTCCAGGACTAGCGGGGGCCGCACAGATACGCAGTATTTT
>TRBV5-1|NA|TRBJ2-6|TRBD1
CASSGDRGPGANVLTF
TGCGCCAGCAGCGGGGACAGGGGGCCTGGGGCCAACGTCCTGACTTTC
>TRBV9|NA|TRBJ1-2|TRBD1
CASSGRDRGGQGYTF
TGTGCCAGCAGCGGCCGGGACAGGGGAGGTCAAGGCTACACCTTC
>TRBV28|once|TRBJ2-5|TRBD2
CASLGLGETQYF
TGTGCCAGCTTGGGACTAGGAGAGACCCAGTACTTC
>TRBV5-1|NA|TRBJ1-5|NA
CASSPLSNQPQHF
TGCGCCAGCAGCCCCCTGAGCAATCAGCCCCAGCATTTT
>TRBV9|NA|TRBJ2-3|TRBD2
CASSASGGASDTQYF
TGTGCCAGCAGCGCCAGCGGGGGGGCCTCCGATACGCAGTATTTT
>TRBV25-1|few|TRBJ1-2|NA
CASSFLYGYTF
TGTGCCAGTTCTTTCTTGTATGGCTACACCTTC
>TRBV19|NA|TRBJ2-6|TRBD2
CASSIREGRASSGANVLTF
TGTGCCAGTAGTATCAGGGAGGGCAGGGCAAGCTCTGGGGCCAACGTCCTGACTTTC
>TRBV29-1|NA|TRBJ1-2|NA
CSVERDYGYTF
TGCAGCGTTGAGAGGGACTATGGCTACACCTTC
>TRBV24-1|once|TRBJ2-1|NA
CATSPAGANNEQFF
TGTGCCACCAGCCCCGCGGGGGCGAACAATGAGCAGTTCTTC
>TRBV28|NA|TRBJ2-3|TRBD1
CASSDPGTGADTQYF
TGTGCCAGCAGTGACCCCGGGACAGGGGCAGATACGCAGTATTTT
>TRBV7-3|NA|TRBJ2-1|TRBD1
CASSSGYRGSYNEQFF
TGTGCCAGCAGCTCAGGATACAGGGGGTCCTACAATGAGCAGTTCTTC
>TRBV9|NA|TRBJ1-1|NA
CASSVEQGSTADAFF
TGTGCCAGCAGCGTAGAACAGGGAAGTACCGCCGACGCTTTCTTT
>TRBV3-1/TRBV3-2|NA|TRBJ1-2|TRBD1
CASSQEAGGSGYTF
TGTGCCAGCAGCCAAGAGGCAGGGGGGTCTGGCTACACCTTC
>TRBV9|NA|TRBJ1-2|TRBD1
CASSPGQGAAYGYTF
TGTGCCAGCAGCCCCGGACAGGGGGCTGCCTATGGCTACACCTTC
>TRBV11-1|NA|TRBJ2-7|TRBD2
CASSLAGGDYEQYF
TGTGCCAGCAGCCTGGCGGGGGGCGACTACGAGCAGTACTTC
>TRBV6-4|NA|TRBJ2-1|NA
CASSRGPRDNEQFF
TGTGCCAGCAGCAGGGGACCTAGGGACAATGAGCAGTTCTTC
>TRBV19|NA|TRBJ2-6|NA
CASSMSTTSSGANVLTF
TGTGCCAGTAGTATGAGTACCACTAGCTCTGGGGCCAACGTCCTGACTTTC